Shown below are 9 T cell receptor beta chains from a single sample sequenced in a study of T cell clonotyping in hematopoietic cell transplantation. Stated time point: recipient sample about 28 days before transplant, after cytoreduction. Sequencing used immunoSEQ multiplex PCR; TCRdb keeps in-frame clones, though not all of them. This sample has about 5,900 clones, with 70% to 90% found just once. Sequenced here: peripheral blood mononuclear cells, sampled before stem cell transplant. All receptors derive from a woman aged 50 to 60 with acute myeloid leukemia. Some clones in this sample may be carry-over from other donors' samples.

This clone was observed a handful of times. This sequence joins TRBV27 and TRBJ1-1, with unresolved D. V shed 4 bases and J shed 0 bases, with 15 bases lying between them. The length of the CDR3 is 16 residues. The germline V gene has CDR1 MNHEY and CDR2 SMNVEV (reference sequence). CDR3 sequence (DNA): TGTGCCAGCAGTTCGGGAGGCGCCACTTTGAACACTGAAGCTTTCTTT. It codes for CASSSGGATLNTEAFF.

Within the sample, this clone is large. The chain uses TRBV7-3 and TRBJ1-1; D gene unclear. Germline CDR1 and CDR2: SGHTA and FQGTGA. The CDR3 has 13 amino acids. V was cut by 1 base and J by 5 bases, with 8 bases left in between. DNA of the CDR3: TGTGCCAGCAGCTTAAAGAGAGAGACTGAAGCTTTCTTT. Amino acids: CASSLKRETEAFF.

In this sample, this clone is medium-sized. This sequence joins TRBV9 and TRBJ1-1; no firm D call. Trimming took 0 bases from V and 5 from J, leaving 8 bases between them. Germline CDR1 is SGDLS and CDR2 is YYNGEE. The CDR3 loop spans 13 amino acids. The CDR3 DNA sequence: TGTGCCAGCAGCGTAGACTTTGGAACTGAAGCTTTCTTT. Protein: CASSVDFGTEAFF.

The chain recombines TRBV18 with TRBJ1-2; no clear D. Germline assignment: CDR1 KGHSH and CDR2 LQKENI. V gave up 3 bases and J gave up 8 bases, with 19 bases separating them. The CDR3 has 15 amino acids. The CDR3: CASSPEVDLVEGYTF. The CDR3 DNA reads TGTGCCAGCTCACCCGAAGTCGATCTTGTGGAGGGCTACACCTTC.

V usage is TRBV2 and J usage is TRBJ2-7; no firm D call. This CDR3 contains 11 residues. Between the trimmed V and J ends, which lost 4 bases and 6 bases, there was a span of 7 bases. Germline CDR1 is SNHLY and CDR2 is FYNNEI. The CDR3 region is CASSAQAEQYF. The DNA of the CDR3 is TGTGCCAGCAGTGCGCAGGCCGAGCAGTACTTC.

This clone was detected only once. This chain uses TRBV7-9 with TRBJ2-5; D assignment may be TRBD1 or TRBD2 (5 bases each). This CDR3 is 10 amino acids long. Trimming left V 11 bases short and J 5 bases short, with 9 bases between. Germline V lookup: CDR1 SEHNR, CDR2 FQNEAQ (reference sequence). CDR3 DNA sequence: TGTGCCTTGGGGGAGGAGACCCAGTACTTC. Its protein product is CALGEETQYF.

The V and J genes are TRBV9 and TRBJ2-1; TRBD2 might be the D (6 bases). Germline CDR1 reads SGDLS; CDR2 reads YYNGEE. V was clipped by 0 bases and J by 6 bases, with 16 bases between them. This CDR3 is 16 amino acids long. CDR3 DNA sequence: TGTGCCAGCAGCGTAGTGGTTCTCGGGAGTGCCAATGAGCAGTTCTTC. Translated, it gives CASSVVVLGSANEQFF.

This chain links TRBV29-1 with TRBJ1-5; 7 bases align to TRBD1. Germline lookup yields CDR1 SQVTM and CDR2 ANQGSEA. This CDR3 comprises 15 residues. CDR3: CRHPGQLHINQPQHF. In DNA form, the CDR3 reads TGCAGGCATCCGGGACAGCTCCACATAAATCAGCCCCAGCATTTT.

This clone was seen just once. The chain carries TRBV19 and TRBJ1-1, with D uncertain. The CDR3 totals 15 residues. V dropped 5 bases and J dropped 5 bases, with 18 bases sitting between them. Germline V gives CDR1 LNHDA, CDR2 SQIVND (reference sequence). In nucleotides, the CDR3 is TGTGCCAGTAGTTCGACACAAGCCCGCGGGACTGAAGCTTTCTTT. It yields the protein CASSSTQARGTEAFF.